Each of the 4 T cell receptor beta chains below was sequenced from the same sample in a study of shared clonotypes between healthy human individuals. Assay used: immunoSEQ multiplex PCR; TCRdb lists only in-frame clones, some missing. Altogether about 510,000 clones are present, around 79% being singletons, with the ten largest covering about 12%. The sample comprised PBMCs. These receptors came from a woman aged 40 to 50 in good health. Some clones in this sample may be carry-over from other donors' samples.

This clone was seen at least ten times. In DNA, the CDR3 is TGTGCCAGTAGCAGGGACAGGCGCACTGAAGCTTTCTTT. Translating gives CASSRDRRTEAFF. The V gene is TRBV19, the J gene TRBJ1-1, with 8 bases that match TRBD1. This CDR3 has 13 amino acids. Germline assignment: CDR1 LNHDA and CDR2 SQIVND (reference sequence). The J segment lost 4 bases and the V segment lost 6 bases, leaving 4 bases of the junction unmatched.

This CDR3 is CASSPSPHLSSYEQYF. The CDR3 DNA sequence: TGTGCCAGCAGCCCCTCACCCCATTTGAGCTCCTACGAGCAGTACTTC. The V gene is TRBV5-4, the J gene TRBJ2-7; D remains ambiguous. CDR1 is SGHNT, CDR2 YYREEE, per germline (reference sequence). The CDR3 contains 16 residues. V lost 4 bases and J 0 bases, leaving 17 bases between the germline ends.

The chain links TRBV2 to TRBJ2-5; 8 bases are a match to TRBD1. The CDR3 is 14 amino acids. CDR1 and CDR2 from the germline V gene are SNHLY and FYNNEI. The V segment lost 7 bases and the J segment 5 bases; nucleotides outside the gene matches: 9. The DNA for the CDR3 is TGTGCCAGCAACCGGGACAGGAATCAGGAGACCCAGTACTTC. Protein product: CASNRDRNQETQYF.

J is TRBJ1-5 and V is TRBV4-2; D gene uncertain. Germline CDR1 LGHNA, CDR2 YNFKEQ. There are 14 residues in the CDR3. The V gene lost 5 bases and the J gene lost 2 bases, with 10 bases spanning the gap. This chain's CDR3 is CASSREMGNQPQHF. In DNA form, the CDR3 reads TGTGCCAGCAGCAGGGAAATGGGCAATCAGCCCCAGCATTTT.